Listed below are T cell receptor beta chains from one sample, sequenced in a study of cytomegalovirus exposure and HLA in healthy donors. The method was immunoSEQ multiplex PCR; TCRdb's version includes in-frame clones alone and lacks a portion of them. This sample has some 90,000 clones, with roughly three quarters found just once. The material sequenced was PBMCs. The receptors originated from a young man in good health and CMV-seronegative. The CDR3 runs from the conserved cysteine through the conserved F or W. A D gene is named only where the DNA matches it firmly. Clone size is shown for a subset of rows, as once, few, many or a class of expanded clone.

abundance | d_gene | j_gene | v_gene | CDR3nt | CDR3aa
few | TRBD1 | TRBJ1-2 | TRBV5-5 | TGTGCCAGCAGGCCGGGACAGGGCACTGGAGGCTACACCTTC | CASRPGQGTGGYTF
- | - | TRBJ1-1 | TRBV7-9 | TGTGCCAGCAGCAGGTCCGGAGCCACGAACACTGAAGCTTTCTTT | CASSRSGATNTEAFF
few | - | TRBJ2-2 | TRBV7-3 | TGTGCCAGCAGCTTTACTAGCTCAGGCACCGGGGAGCTGTTTTTT | CASSFTSSGTGELFF
- | TRBD1 | TRBJ1-2 | TRBV14 | TGTGCCAGCAGCCATAATGGACAGGCAACTTATGGCTACACCTTC | CASSHNGQATYGYTF
once | - | TRBJ1-1 | TRBV19 | TGTGCCAGTAGTATAGACAGGGGGAACACTGAAGCTTTCTTT | CASSIDRGNTEAFF
few | - | TRBJ1-2 | TRBV6-1 | TGTGCCAGCAGGGAATCGTATGGCTACACCTTC | CASRESYGYTF
- | - | TRBJ1-2 | TRBV6-5 | TGTGCCAGCAGCCTACTCGGACAGTTTGGCTACACCTTC | CASSLLGQFGYTF
- | TRBD1 | TRBJ1-5 | TRBV12-5 | TGTGCTAGTGGTTGGACAACAGGGGCATTCAATCAGCCCCAGCATTTT | CASGWTTGAFNQPQHF
- | - | TRBJ2-2 | TRBV4-1 | TGCGCCAGCAGCCAAGCAGCCGGCGGTGACACCGGGGAGCTGTTTTTT | CASSQAAGGDTGELFF
once | - | TRBJ1-2 | TRBV4-2 | TGTGCCAGCAGCCAAGAATGGGTCAGGGTGGAAGGGGGCTACACCTTC | CASSQEWVRVEGGYTF
- | TRBD2 | TRBJ2-5 | TRBV5-5 | TGTGCCAGCAGCTTGACCCTAGCGGGGGGGAGAGAGACCCAGTACTTC | CASSLTLAGGRETQYF
few | - | TRBJ1-3 | TRBV9 | TGTGCCAGCAGCTCGGGCCCCGGAGGTAGCTCTGGAAACACCATATATTTT | CASSSGPGGSSGNTIYF